Below, 17 T cell receptor beta chains from the same sample are listed, as sequenced in a study of T cell repertoires in aging, cancer and after chemotherapy. TRB rearrangements spanning V, D and J were amplified using mixed TRB-A/B primers. From the multiplex PCR reads, TCRdb called clonotypes with MiXCR, one entry per CDR3 protein. The data contain several thousand distinct CDR3 sequences, 35% to 45% of them singletons. Peripheral blood genomic DNA, not sorted cells or RNA, was the template. Sequencing input: blood. Receptors originate from a human donor in good health.

This clonotype was detected only a few times. This chain links TRBV19 with TRBJ1-2, with 7 bases identical to TRBD1. Germline V lookup: CDR1 LNHDA, CDR2 SQIVND (reference sequence). V dropped 5 bases and J dropped 3; count of bases not matched to a gene: 18. The CDR3 is made up of 18 amino acids. CDR3 region: CASSPTGVGYEHHYGYTF. The CDR3 DNA is TGTGCCAGTAGTCCCACAGGGGTTGGGTACGAGCATCACTATGGCTACACCTTC.

The J gene is TRBJ1-2, the V gene TRBV7-2, with a tentative D call TRBD1 (5 bases). This CDR3 has 15 residues. Germline CDR1 and CDR2: SGHTA and FQGNSA. Between the trimmed V and J ends, which lost 0 bases and 6 bases, there was a span of 14 bases. CDR3 coding DNA: TGTGCCAGCAGCTTAGCGAGGCAGGGAACGGATGGCTACACCTTC. The encoded protein is CASSLARQGTDGYTF.

This clonotype occurred a few times. The V call is TRBV20-1, the J call TRBJ1-2; D remains ambiguous. The germline V gene has CDR1 DFQATT and CDR2 SNEGSKA (reference sequence). The CDR3 has 14 residues. The ends were cut back, 3 bases at V and 4 bases at J, with 15 bases in the middle. CDR3 in DNA: TGCAGTGCTAGGTTCGTCGACGATTTCTATGGCTACACCTTC. Its translation: CSARFVDDFYGYTF.

This clonotype is categorized as medium-sized. This chain uses TRBV4-3 with TRBJ2-1; D may be TRBD2 (7 bases). Trimming stripped 0 bases from V and 0 bases from J, with 9 bases between. The CDR3 length is 16 residues. Germline V gene lookup returns CDR1 LGHNA and CDR2 YSLEER. CDR3: CASSQERGGSYNEQFF. In DNA, the CDR3 is TGCGCCAGCAGCCAAGAGAGGGGGGGCTCCTACAATGAGCAGTTCTTC.

The chain is built from TRBV20-1 and TRBJ2-5, with D perhaps assigned TRBD1 or TRBD2 (5 bases each). The CDR3 contains 13 residues. V was cut by 3 bases and J by 5 bases, with 13 bases left in between. Germline values: CDR1 DFQATT, CDR2 SNEGSKA (reference sequence). CDR3 loop: CSARFEGPETQYF. The CDR3 region has the DNA TGCAGTGCTAGGTTCGAGGGGCCCGAGACCCAGTACTTC.

Note on this clonotype: A read error may account for a junction end that differs from germline. The genes are TRBV5-6 and TRBJ2-7; possible D gene TRBD1, 5 bases. The germline CDR1 and CDR2 sequences are SGHDT and YYEEEE. The CDR3 loop spans 13 amino acids. CDR3 sequence reads: CASKADNSYEQYF. In nucleotides, the CDR3 is TGCGCCAGCAAGGCGGACAACTCCTACGAGCAGTACTTC.

This rearrangement joins TRBV5-1 to TRBJ1-1, with 7 bases lining up with TRBD1. This CDR3 spans 15 amino acids. Germline V CDR1 and CDR2: SGHRS, YFSETQ. J gave up 0 bases and V 3 bases, and 5 bases lay outside the gene matches. This CDR3 reads CASSSYRGLNTEAFF. The CDR3 nucleotides read TGCGCCAGCAGCTCCTACAGGGGCCTGAACACTGAAGCTTTCTTT.

In this sample, this clonotype turned up a few times. The genes are TRBV19 and TRBJ2-5, with D tentatively TRBD1 (5 bases). Deletions cut 3 bases from V and 1 base from J, with 12 bases between. CDR1 and CDR2 (germline): LNHDA, SQIVND (reference sequence). This CDR3 has 15 residues. CDR3 in amino acids: CASSILREAQETQYF. In DNA, the CDR3 is TGTGCCAGTAGTATCCTCAGGGAAGCCCAAGAGACCCAGTACTTC. Drawing the rest from reference TRBV19 and TRBJ2-5, the complete variable domain is DGGITQSPKYLFRKEGQNVTLSCEQNLNHDAMYWYRQDPGQGLRLIYYSQIVNDFQKGDIAEGYSVSREKKESFPLTVTSAQKNPTAFYLCASSILREAQETQYFGPGTRLLVL.

About this clonotype: The junction departs from germline at one end; a sequencing error may be responsible. The rearrangement uses TRBV5-1 and TRBJ2-7; 9 nucleotides line up with TRBD1. Germline lookup yields CDR1 SGHRS and CDR2 YFSETQ. The CDR3 extends over 18 amino acids. The CDR3 region is CASSQGGTGLKYLYEQYF. The CDR3 DNA follows: TGTGCCAGCAGCCAAGGAGGGACAGGGTTAAAATATCTCTACGAGCAGTACTTC.

Turning to this clonotype: The junction does not match germline at one end; this may be a read error. The J gene is TRBJ2-3, the V gene TRBV4-2; 13 nucleotides match TRBD2. This CDR3 has 17 residues. Per the germline V gene, CDR1 is LGHNA and CDR2 is YNFKEQ. As DNA, the CDR3 is TGCGCCAGCAGCCAAAGGACTAGCGGGGGTGGAACAGATACGCAGTATTTT. Encoded protein: CASSQRTSGGGTDTQYF.

This clonotype was seen a handful of times. V and J are TRBV27 and TRBJ2-2; D possibly corresponds to TRBD1 (5 bases). Looked up from germline, CDR1 is MNHEY and CDR2 is SMNVEV (reference sequence). This CDR3 is 17 amino acids long. Trimming removed 3 bases at V and 3 bases at J, with 17 bases between. The CDR3 spells CASSFWQTLGDTGELFF. CDR3 bases: TGTGCCAGCAGTTTTTGGCAGACCCTAGGGGACACCGGGGAGCTGTTTTTT.

Regarding this clonotype: One junction end does not reproduce the germline sequence, and a read error may be involved. The chain is built from TRBV4-3 and TRBJ1-1; 8 nucleotides align to TRBD1. There are 13 residues in the CDR3. The germline gives CDR1 LGHNA, CDR2 YSLEER. The chain's CDR3 is CASSRQGAKEAFF. The CDR3 DNA follows: TGTGCCAGCAGCCGGCAGGGGGCTAAGGAAGCTTTCTTT.

The J gene is TRBJ1-3, the V gene TRBV2; 8 bases fit TRBD1. This CDR3 comprises 14 residues. V lost 10 bases and J lost 0; bases outside the gene matches: 5. CDR1 and CDR2 (germline): SNHLY, FYNNEI. CDR3 sequence reads: CATGGEPSGNTIYF. The CDR3 DNA sequence: TGTGCCACAGGGGGCGAACCCTCTGGAAACACCATATATTTT.

This rearrangement joins TRBV11-1 to TRBJ2-3, with a weak D call TRBD1 (7 bases). V gave up 3 bases and J gave up 0 bases, with 16 bases separating them. Germline CDR1 reads SGHAT; CDR2 reads FQDESV (reference sequence). This CDR3 spans 17 amino acids. Written as DNA, the CDR3 is TGTGCCAGCAGCTTTTGGGGGGCACAGGGGAGCACAGATACGCAGTATTTT. As protein: CASSFWGAQGSTDTQYF.

This chain connects TRBV6-5 to TRBJ2-3; 12 bases line up with TRBD2. The CDR3 runs to 16 residues. V lost 4 bases and J lost 3; bases outside the gene matches: 5. CDR1 is MNHEY and CDR2 is SVGAGI in the germline V gene. CDR3 sequence reads: CASSSPLAGGTDTQYF. CDR3 DNA: TGTGCCAGCAGTTCCCCACTAGCGGGGGGTACAGATACGCAGTATTTT.

This rearrangement joins TRBV20-1 to TRBJ1-2; D is possibly TRBD1 (6 bases). From germline, CDR1 is DFQATT and CDR2 SNEGSKA (reference sequence). Deletions cut 4 bases from V and 8 bases from J, with 20 bases between. The CDR3 spans 14 residues. The CDR3 protein is CSAIDFTGRRGYTF. For the CDR3, the DNA is TGCAGTGCTATTGACTTTACAGGGCGGCGGGGCTACACCTTC.

The chain links TRBV12-3 or TRBV12-4 to TRBJ2-7, with D possibly TRBD2 on 6 matching bases. The CDR3 runs 12 residues. The ends were cut back, 2 bases at V and 6 bases at J, with 8 bases in the middle. CDR3 loop: CASSLWGGEQYF. CDR3 in DNA: TGTGCCAGCAGTTTATGGGGAGGCGAGCAGTACTTC.